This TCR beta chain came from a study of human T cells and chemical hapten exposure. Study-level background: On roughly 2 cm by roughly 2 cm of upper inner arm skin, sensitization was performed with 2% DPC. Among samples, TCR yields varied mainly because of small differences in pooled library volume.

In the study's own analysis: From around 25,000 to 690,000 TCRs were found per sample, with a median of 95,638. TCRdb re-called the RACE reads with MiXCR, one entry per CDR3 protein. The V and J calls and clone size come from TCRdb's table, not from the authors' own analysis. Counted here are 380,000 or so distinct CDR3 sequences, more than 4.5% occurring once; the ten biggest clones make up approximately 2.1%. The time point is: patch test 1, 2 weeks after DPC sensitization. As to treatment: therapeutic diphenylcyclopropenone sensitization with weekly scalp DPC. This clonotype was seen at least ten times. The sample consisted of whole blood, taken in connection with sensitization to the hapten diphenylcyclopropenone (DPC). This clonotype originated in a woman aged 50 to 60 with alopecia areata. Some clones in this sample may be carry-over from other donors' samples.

The CDR3 DNA reads as TGCGCCAGCAGTGAGGCCAGGGGGCATGAAGCTTTCTTT. It encodes CASSEARGHEAFF. The chain has TRBV10-2 and TRBJ1-1, with 8 bases lining up with TRBD1. The CDR3 sequence is 13 residues long. Germline V gene sequence: CDR1 WSHSY, CDR2 SAAADI. V trimming: 2 bases; J trimming: 7 bases; junction bases outside the gene matches: 3.